This T cell receptor (beta chain) was found in a study of T cells in Graves' hyperthyroidism and ophthalmopathy. RNA transcripts gave rise to amplified TCR beta CDR3 regions. Researchers ran a first-round RT-PCR on the TCR CDR3 using the HTBI primer set. TCRdb reprocessed the multiplex PCR reads via MiXCR and lists one record per CDR3 protein. The sample lists over 300,000 distinct CDR3 sequences, approximately 15% seen once, with roughly 9.6% in the top ten. A few counts support this clonotype. The V segment lost 6 bases and the J segment 7 bases; nucleotides outside the gene matches: 7. Germline CDR1 MDHEN, CDR2 SYDVKM. This CDR3 comprises 15 residues.

The source material was blood. The chain has TRBV28 and TRBJ2-1, with 12 bases lining up with TRBD2. The receptor was isolated from a woman aged 55-69 years with Graves' hyperthyroidism. This chain's CDR3 is CASSETSGSGNEQFF. Written as DNA, the CDR3 is TGTGCCAGCAGCGAGACTAGCGGGAGCGGGAATGAGCAGTTCTTC.